The 25 T cell receptor beta chains in this list originate from one sample, sequenced in a study of neoadjuvant anti-PD-1 for oral cavity cancer. Produced via immunoSEQ multiplex PCR; TCRdb's table is partial and in-frame only. This table has approximately 74,000 clones, roughly 80% appearing once. This specimen consisted of PBMCs, obtained before nivolumab (anti-PD-1) treatment. These receptors came from a person aged 40 to 85 with oral cavity squamous cell carcinoma.

V usage is TRBV5-1 and J usage is TRBJ2-6; unclear D gene. Trimming shortened V by 6 bases and J by 4 bases, and 17 bases separated the two germline ends. The CDR3 contains 16 residues. CDR1 SGHRS and CDR2 YFSETQ come from the germline V gene. The CDR3 region is CASNDPGPAGANVLTF. DNA for the CDR3: TGCGCCAGCAACGACCCCGGACCTGCCGGGGCCAACGTCCTGACTTTC.

Here the CDR3 reads CASSSLPGSWEKLFF. CDR3 nucleotide sequence: TGTGCCAGCAGCTCCCTCCCCGGTTCCTGGGAAAAACTGTTTTTT. V and J are TRBV7-2 and TRBJ1-4; no clear D gene. The CDR3 runs to 15 residues. From germline, CDR1 is SGHTA and CDR2 FQGNSA. The V and J ends lost 4 bases and 8 bases respectively, with 17 bases between them.

This chain uses TRBV30 with TRBJ1-2, with D tentatively TRBD1 (5 bases). Germline V lookup: CDR1 GTSNPN, CDR2 SVGIG (reference sequence). The V gene lost 2 bases and the J gene lost 3 bases, with 13 bases spanning the gap. There are 14 residues in the CDR3. The CDR3 loop is CAWSMGDGDYGYTF. DNA for the CDR3: TGTGCCTGGAGTATGGGGGACGGGGACTATGGCTACACCTTC.

The chain is built from TRBV5-6 and TRBJ1-2; D is uncertain. V lost 4 bases and J 4 bases, leaving 14 bases between the germline ends. The CDR3 is made up of 14 amino acids. Germline lookup yields CDR1 SGHDT and CDR2 YYEEEE. CDR3 protein: CASSLSPGSYGYTF. Written as DNA, the CDR3 is TGTGCCAGCAGCCTCAGTCCGGGCAGCTATGGCTACACCTTC.

The chain joins TRBV27 to TRBJ2-7, with D possibly matching TRBD1 (6 bases). Per germline, CDR1 MNHEY and CDR2 SMNVEV (reference sequence). V lost 6 bases and J lost 3, with 15 bases in between. This CDR3 is 14 amino acids long. The CDR3 sequence: CASSPTGLGYEQYF. The CDR3 DNA reads as TGTGCCAGCAGCCCAACAGGGCTAGGCTACGAGCAGTACTTC.

The chain has TRBV7-9 and TRBJ1-4; D possibly corresponds to TRBD1 (5 bases). V lost 5 bases, J lost 6 bases, and 22 bases lay in between. The CDR3 loop spans 17 amino acids. The V gene's germline CDR1 is SEHNR and CDR2 FQNEAQ (reference sequence). The CDR3 is CASSLRAPRDGYEKLFF. In nucleotides, the CDR3 is TGTGCCAGCAGCCTGAGGGCCCCTCGGGACGGATATGAAAAACTGTTTTTT.

V is TRBV27 and J is TRBJ1-3; D might be TRBD1 (5 bases). Trimming left V 8 bases short and J 2 bases short, with 13 bases between. Germline CDR1 reads MNHEY; CDR2 reads SMNVEV (reference sequence). The CDR3 has 14 amino acids. Here the CDR3 DNA reads TGTGCCAGCGCGGCAGGGATCACTGGAAACACCATATATTTT. As protein: CASAAGITGNTIYF.

The chain couples TRBV2 to TRBJ1-1; D remains unclear. There are 17 residues in the CDR3. V lost 7 bases to trimming and J lost 1 base, with 22 bases between them. Germline lookup yields CDR1 SNHLY and CDR2 FYNNEI. DNA of the CDR3: TGTGCCAGCATCCCGGCCGGCAGGATAGGGAGGAACACTGAAGCTTTCTTT. Its protein is CASIPAGRIGRNTEAFF.

There are a few counts of this clone. This sequence joins TRBV2 and TRBJ1-2, with D possibly TRBD1 on 5 matching bases. Trimming pared 8 bases from V and 0 bases from J, leaving 13 bases between. The CDR3 extends over 14 amino acids. Germline-derived CDR1 and CDR2 are SNHLY and FYNNEI. The CDR3 region has the DNA TGTGCCAGCCCGGGGACCGCCGCTAACTATGGCTACACCTTC. Amino acids: CASPGTAANYGYTF.

The V gene is TRBV5-1, the J gene TRBJ2-6; D tentatively fits TRBD1 or TRBD2 (5 bases each). CDR1 is SGHRS, CDR2 YFSETQ, per germline. This CDR3 contains 17 residues. Trimming stripped 0 bases from V and 0 bases from J, with 10 bases between. The CDR3 bases are TGCGCCAGCAGCTTGGTTTTGGGGGACTCTGGGGCCAACGTCCTGACTTTC. This sequence encodes CASSLVLGDSGANVLTF. Full variable domain (remainder filled in from reference TRBV5-1 and TRBJ2-6): KAGVTQTPRYLIKTRGQQVTLSCSPISGHRSVSWYQQTPGQGLQFLFEYFSETQRNKGNFPGRFSGRQFSNSRSEMNVSTLELGDSALYLCASSLVLGDSGANVLTFGAGSRLTVL.

The table lists this clone with a count of one. The J gene is TRBJ2-7, the V gene TRBV5-1, with D perhaps TRBD2 (5 bases). The CDR3 totals 13 residues. The germline gives CDR1 SGHRS, CDR2 YFSETQ. V lost 5 bases and J 0 bases, leaving 9 bases between the germline ends. The CDR3 nucleotides read TGCGCCAGCAGGCAAGGGAGCTCCTACGAGCAGTACTTC. Translation: CASRQGSSYEQYF. The full variable domain, its missing parts supplied by reference TRBV5-1 and TRBJ2-7, is KAGVTQTPRYLIKTRGQQVTLSCSPISGHRSVSWYQQTPGQGLQFLFEYFSETQRNKGNFPGRFSGRQFSNSRSEMNVSTLELGDSALYLCASRQGSSYEQYFGPGTRLTVT.

The V call is TRBV28, the J call TRBJ2-2; 9 nucleotides line up with TRBD2. V shed 6 bases and J 5 bases; nucleotides not matched to a gene: 10. This CDR3 is built from 16 residues. The V gene's germline CDR1 is MDHEN and CDR2 SYDVKM. CDR3 coding DNA: TGTGCCAGCAGCAGTAGCGGGAGCGGGAGAACCGGGGAGCTGTTTTTT. It codes for CASSSSGSGRTGELFF.

The V call is TRBV9, the J call TRBJ2-3; 9 nucleotides align to TRBD1. The CDR3 totals 13 residues. Germline CDR1 SGDLS, CDR2 YYNGEE. Trimming removed 7 bases from V and 2 bases from J; junction bases left unmatched: 2. CDR3 DNA sequence: TGTGCCAGCCGGGACAGGGCCACAGATACGCAGTATTTT. It codes for CASRDRATDTQYF.

The genes are TRBV7-9 and TRBJ2-5; tentatively, D is TRBD1 (6 bases). Germline CDR1 and CDR2: SEHNR and FQNEAQ (reference sequence). This CDR3 has 13 residues. V lost 5 bases to trimming and J lost 1 base, with 8 bases between them. Here the CDR3 reads CASSPQGQETQYF. CDR3 DNA sequence: TGTGCCAGCAGCCCACAGGGCCAAGAGACCCAGTACTTC.

Details on this clone: Relative to the germline gene, one junction end is altered; a read error may explain this. The chain couples TRBV7-7 to TRBJ2-3; the D is unclear. Germline CDR1 reads SSHAT; CDR2 reads FNYEAQ (reference sequence). CDR3 length: 13 residues. This CDR3 reads CASSPLGEDTQYF. The CDR3 DNA follows: TGTGCTAGCAGCCCGCTAGGTGAGGATACGCAGTATTTT.

The CDR3 loop is CASSWGPTPLSTDTQYF. The CDR3 nucleotides read TGCGCCAGCAGCTGGGGGCCGACACCTCTTAGCACAGATACGCAGTATTTT. The rearrangement uses TRBV5-1 and TRBJ2-3; D may be TRBD1 (6 bases). CDR1 and CDR2 (germline): SGHRS, YFSETQ. Trimming shortened V by 3 bases and J by 0 bases, and 17 bases separated the two germline ends. There are 17 residues in the CDR3.

This clone was found a few times. Here the CDR3 reads CASSYAPQGYEQYF. In DNA, the CDR3 is TGTGCCAGCAGCTACGCCCCACAGGGCTACGAGCAGTACTTC. The chain couples TRBV9 to TRBJ2-7; possible D gene TRBD1, 6 bases. Trimming took 4 bases from V and 3 from J, leaving 14 bases between them. Germline values: CDR1 SGDLS, CDR2 YYNGEE. This CDR3 has 14 residues.

V gene TRBV4-1 combines with J gene TRBJ2-7; 7 nucleotides match TRBD2. Germline V CDR1 and CDR2: MGHRA, YSYEKL. V shed 2 bases, J shed 5 bases, and the junction held 6 bases outside the gene matches. CDR3 length: 14 residues. The CDR3 reads CASSQWEGSDEQYF. The CDR3 DNA follows: TGCGCCAGCAGCCAATGGGAGGGTTCCGACGAGCAGTACTTC.

This clone was seen a single time. The CDR3 loop reads CASGLGASGNNEQFF. The CDR3 DNA is TGTGCTAGTGGTTTGGGGGCTAGCGGAAACAATGAGCAGTTCTTC. The chain employs TRBV12-5 and TRBJ2-1, with 7 bases aligning to TRBD2. CDR1 is LGHNT, CDR2 FRNRAP, per germline. V lost 1 base, J lost 5 bases, and 5 bases stayed unmatched. The CDR3 covers 15 residues.

The chain recombines TRBV9 with TRBJ2-7; D uncertain. Germline loops: CDR1 SGDLS, CDR2 YYNGEE. The CDR3 totals 13 residues. Trimming pared 4 bases from V and 7 bases from J, leaving 15 bases between. The CDR3 loop is CASSSQTAGEQYF. Here the CDR3 DNA reads TGTGCCAGCAGCTCGCAGACGGCCGGGGAGCAGTACTTC.

This clone was seen once. The gene calls are TRBV7-3 and TRBJ2-5, with TRBD2 matching over 8 bases. J was trimmed by 5 bases and V by 4 bases; bases with no gene match: 15. Germline values: CDR1 SGHTA, CDR2 FQGTGA. The CDR3 spans 17 residues. The CDR3 DNA reads TGTGCCAGCAGCTCAGGCGGGCGGGGGGCGCGGTTTGAGACCCAGTACTTC. Translation: CASSSGGRGARFETQYF.

With respect to this clone: Within the sample, other DNA sequences also encode this same CDR3. This rearrangement joins TRBV7-6 to TRBJ1-5, with D tentatively TRBD1 (5 bases). This CDR3 is 13 amino acids long. With 1 base removed from V and 5 bases from J, the gap between germline ends came to 6 bases. Per germline, CDR1 SGHVS and CDR2 FNYEAQ. The CDR3 region is CASSLGGDQPQHF. Here the CDR3 DNA reads TGTGCCAGCAGCTTAGGAGGGGATCAGCCCCAGCATTTT. Complete variable domain (other parts from reference TRBV7-6 and TRBJ1-5): GAGVSQSPRYKVTKRGQDVALRCDPISGHVSLYWYRQALGQGPEFLTYFNYEAQQDKSGLPNDRFSAERPEGSISTLTIQRTEQRDSAMYRCASSLGGDQPQHFGDGTRLSIL.

The chain carries TRBV19 and TRBJ2-7, with 9 bases matching TRBD2. The CDR3 spans 14 residues. V was pared by 3 bases and J by 0 bases, with 0 bases of the junction left unmatched. Germline lookup yields CDR1 LNHDA and CDR2 SQIVND (reference sequence). This chain's CDR3 is CASSMREGSYEQYF. CDR3 DNA sequence: TGTGCCAGTAGTATGCGGGAGGGCTCCTACGAGCAGTACTTC. Using reference TRBV19 and TRBJ2-7 for the parts outside the CDR3, the full variable domain is DGGITQSPKYLFRKEGQNVTLSCEQNLNHDAMYWYRQDPGQGLRLIYYSQIVNDFQKGDIAEGYSVSREKKESFPLTVTSAQKNPTAFYLCASSMREGSYEQYFGPGTRLTVT.

The genes are TRBV6-5 and TRBJ2-2; 8 bases are shared with TRBD2. V was pared by 6 bases and J by 7 bases, with 10 bases of the junction left unmatched. The CDR3 extends over 15 amino acids. Germline values: CDR1 MNHEY, CDR2 SVGAGI. The CDR3 bases are TGTGCCAGCAGAACTACGGGGGGGCAACACGGGGAGCTGTTTTTT. Translating gives CASRTTGGQHGELFF.

The chain is built from TRBV6-1 and TRBJ2-5; D may match TRBD1 or TRBD2 (5 bases each). Germline CDR1 MNHNS, CDR2 SASEGT. The CDR3 length is 16 residues. Trimming took off 3 bases at V and 2 bases at J, with 16 bases between the two ends. The CDR3 DNA sequence: TGTGCCAGCAGTGAGGGGGTGACTTTGGGGCAAGAGACCCAGTACTTC. Its protein product is CASSEGVTLGQETQYF.